This TCR beta chain appears in the sequencing data of a study of T-cell memory formation after mild COVID-19. This CDR3 spans 16 amino acids. Trimming removed 5 bases at V and 5 bases at J, with 19 bases between. TCRdb called the 5' RACE reads again in MiXCR, with one record for every CDR3 protein. In the table there are hundreds of thousands of distinct CDR3 sequences, about 20% of which are singletons. This chain connects TRBV12-3 or TRBV12-4 to TRBJ1-5, with a tentative D call TRBD1 (5 bases). This clonotype originated in an adult woman who had mild COVID-19 (a few samples of this study predate the infection). Cell type and time point are not known. The sequenced material came from PBMCs or a T cell subset sorted from them (not recorded which). CDR3 loop: CASSPTRQRSDQPQHF. The DNA of the CDR3 is TGTGCCAGCAGTCCAACACGACAGCGCTCGGATCAGCCCCAGCATTTT.